This T cell receptor beta chain appears in the sequencing data of a study of cytomegalovirus exposure and HLA in healthy donors. Study-wide points: By HLA locus, TCR association rates varied in a later analysis, with DRB1 showing the most and HLA-C the fewest. The sole available immune exposure information was CMV serostatus. Indistinguishable V segments, including TRBV6-2 and TRBV6-3, were excluded.

Germline CDR1 SEHNR, CDR2 FQNEAQ (reference sequence). This CDR3 is built from 14 residues. V lost 4 bases and J lost 7, with 11 bases in between. Use of 60 Vbeta and 13 Jbeta primers characterized the PCR. Clones were sequenced by immunoSEQ multiplex PCR, and TCRdb holds only the in-frame ones, with some missing. There are about 180,000 clones in the sample; about 80% occur only once, and almost 7% lies in the top ten. Remarks on this clone: Antigen unknown.

This sequence was found in a man aged 25 to 40 in good health and CMV-seropositive. The genes are TRBV7-9 and TRBJ1-6; maybe TRBD1 (6 bases). The sample comprised PBMCs. In DNA, the CDR3 is TGTGCCAGCAGCTCCGGGACACCCAATTCACCCCTCCACTTT. Translation gives CASSSGTPNSPLHF. Full variable domain (rest looked up from reference TRBV7-9 and TRBJ1-6): DTGVSQNPRHKITKRGQNVTFRCDPISEHNRLYWYRQTLGQGPEFLTYFQNEAQLEKSRLLSDRFSAERPKGSFSTLEIQRTEQGDSAMYLCASSSGTPNSPLHFGNGTRLTVT.